The 15 T cell receptor beta chains in this list originate from one sample, sequenced in a study of cytomegalovirus exposure and HLA in healthy donors. Researchers ran the PCR with 60 Vbeta and 13 Jbeta primers. The protocol was immunoSEQ multiplex PCR, while the TCRdb copy is restricted to in-frame clones and leaves out a portion. The profile covers 100,000 to 150,000 clones, with over 70% appearing a single time and over 2.5% taken by the ten largest. The material sequenced was PBMCs. These receptors all come from a woman in her forties or fifties in good health and CMV-seronegative.

The CDR3 region is CASSEAGLGIGDTQYF. The CDR3 DNA reads TGTGCCAGCAGTGAAGCGGGACTAGGGATAGGAGATACGCAGTATTTT. This rearrangement joins TRBV6-1 to TRBJ2-3, with 8 bases aligning to TRBD2. Germline V lookup: CDR1 MNHNS, CDR2 SASEGT. After removal of 0 bases from V and 5 bases from J, the junction contained 7 bases not matched to a gene. The CDR3 extends over 16 amino acids.

This clone was recorded once. The CDR3, as DNA: TGTGCCATCACCATGGACAGTGGGTATGGCTACACCTTC. Amino acids: CAITMDSGYGYTF. This rearrangement joins TRBV10-3 to TRBJ1-2; D might be TRBD1 (6 bases). The CDR3 contains 13 residues. V was cut by 7 bases and J by 5 bases, with 14 bases left in between. Germline V gene sequence: CDR1 ENHRY, CDR2 SYGVKD.

The V call is TRBV5-4, the J call TRBJ2-7; the match to TRBD2 covers 7 bases. CDR1 is SGHNT and CDR2 is YYREEE in the germline V gene (reference sequence). The length of the CDR3 is 13 residues. With V trimmed by 4 bases and J by 3 bases, 4 bases remained unmatched. For the CDR3, the DNA is TGTGCCAGCAGCGCGGGACTAATCTACGAGCAGTACTTC. Residues: CASSAGLIYEQYF.

The chain employs TRBV7-2 and TRBJ2-5; tentative D call: TRBD2 (6 bases). The germline V and J ends were trimmed by 2 bases and 7 bases, with 14 bases remaining between them. CDR1 is SGHTA and CDR2 is FQGNSA in the germline V gene. CDR3 length: 14 residues. The CDR3 spells CASSLSGEAATQYF. The CDR3 DNA is TGTGCCAGCAGCTTAAGTGGGGAGGCGGCGACCCAGTACTTC.

This chain uses TRBV6-5 with TRBJ2-2; D unclear. The germline CDR1 and CDR2 sequences are MNHEY and SVGAGI. The ends were cut back, 0 bases at V and 7 bases at J, with 15 bases in the middle. CDR3 size: 16 residues. In DNA, the CDR3 is TGTGCCAGCAGTTACTCGCCTAGGATGTTCAACGGGGAGCTGTTTTTT. Protein product: CASSYSPRMFNGELFF.

This sequence joins TRBV11-2 and TRBJ2-2; a weak D match, TRBD1 (6 bases). CDR1 is SGHAT, CDR2 FQNNGV, per germline. This CDR3 comprises 15 residues. The V gene lost 1 base and the J gene lost 3 bases, with 9 bases spanning the gap. CDR3 coding DNA: TGTGCCAGCAGCTTAGCAGGGGTCTACACCGGGGAGCTGTTTTTT. Protein: CASSLAGVYTGELFF. The full variable domain, with the rest looked up from reference TRBV11-2 and TRBJ2-2, is EAGVAQSPRYKIIEKRQSVAFWCNPISGHATLYWYQQILGQGPKLLIQFQNNGVVDDSQLPKDRFSAERLKGVDSTLKIQPAKLEDSAVYLCASSLAGVYTGELFFGEGSRLTVL.

The gene calls are TRBV4-1 and TRBJ2-5, with D perhaps TRBD2 (5 bases). The CDR3 spans 13 residues. Looked up from germline, CDR1 is MGHRA and CDR2 is YSYEKL. V lost 4 bases, J lost 3 bases, and 9 bases lay in between. This chain's CDR3 is CASSLDGEETQYF. The CDR3 DNA sequence: TGCGCCAGCAGCCTGGACGGGGAAGAGACCCAGTACTTC.

The chain combines TRBV6-1 with TRBJ2-1; TRBD1 matches at 10 bases. The CDR3 has 14 residues. The germline V gene encodes CDR1 MNHNS and CDR2 SASEGT. Trimming at V came to 6 bases and at J to 9 bases, leaving 8 bases not matched to a gene. The CDR3 loop reads CASSVLTGGGEQFF. The DNA of the CDR3 is TGTGCCAGCAGCGTCCTGACAGGGGGCGGTGAGCAGTTCTTC.

This rearrangement joins TRBV7-4 to TRBJ2-7; TRBD1 aligns across 10 bases. Trimming at V came to 1 base and at J to 1 base, leaving 7 bases not matched to a gene. Germline V gene lookup returns CDR1 SGHVT and CDR2 SQSDAQ. The CDR3 has 17 amino acids. The CDR3 DNA follows: TGTGCCAGCAGCTTAGGGAAGACAGGGGGCACATCCTACGAGCAGTACTTC. This codes for CASSLGKTGGTSYEQYF.

The V gene is TRBV28, the J gene TRBJ2-7; 10 bases are a match to TRBD2. The germline gives CDR1 MDHEN, CDR2 SYDVKM. V gave up 3 bases and J gave up 2 bases; unmatched junction bases: 7. The CDR3 has 16 amino acids. This CDR3 reads CASSFSLAGLTYEQYF. CDR3 in DNA: TGTGCCAGCAGTTTCTCACTAGCGGGGCTTACCTACGAGCAGTACTTC.

This clone was seen just once. The chain couples TRBV9 to TRBJ2-7; TRBD2 aligns across 9 bases. The CDR3 loop spans 13 amino acids. V was pared by 8 bases and J by 3 bases, with 6 bases of the junction left unmatched. Germline loops: CDR1 SGDLS, CDR2 YYNGEE. Here the CDR3 DNA reads TGTGCCAGTTCCTTAGCGGGGGACTACGAGCAGTACTTC. Amino acid sequence: CASSLAGDYEQYF.

This chain links TRBV19 with TRBJ2-3; D may be TRBD1 (5 bases). Trimming left V 4 bases short and J 8 bases short, with 10 bases between. Germline V lookup: CDR1 LNHDA, CDR2 SQIVND (reference sequence). The CDR3 is 12 amino acids. The CDR3 is CASSTTGGTQYF. For the CDR3, the DNA is TGTGCCAGTAGTACAACAGGCGGTACGCAGTATTTT.

This chain links TRBV6-4 with TRBJ2-1; 10 bases are shared with TRBD1. Germline CDR1 reads MRHNA; CDR2 reads SNTAGT. This CDR3 is 16 amino acids long. J lost 8 bases, V lost 0 bases, and 7 bases had no gene match. CDR3 amino acids: CASSDSLGTGVDEQFF. The CDR3 region has the DNA TGTGCCAGCAGTGACTCTTTGGGGACAGGGGTGGATGAGCAGTTCTTC.

V and J are TRBV6-4 and TRBJ2-3, with a tentative D call TRBD1 (5 bases). Germline lookup yields CDR1 MRHNA and CDR2 SNTAGT. Trimming left V 11 bases short and J 6 bases short, with 24 bases between. This CDR3 spans 15 amino acids. The CDR3 bases are TGTGCCCGCCAGGCCGGCTGGGGCCTTAGGGATACGCAGTATTTT. It specifies CARQAGWGLRDTQYF.

The chain carries TRBV27 and TRBJ2-7; D is possibly TRBD1 (5 bases). In germline, CDR1 is MNHEY, CDR2 SMNVEV (reference sequence). This CDR3 has 14 residues. Trimming took off 1 base at V and 7 bases at J, with 14 bases between the two ends. CDR3 nucleotides: TGTGCCAGCAGTTTATGGTTAGGGGTGGGGGAGCAGTACTTC. It encodes CASSLWLGVGEQYF.